A single TCR beta chain is shown here with its context. The target antigen is unknown. This entry is derived from a study of cytomegalovirus exposure and HLA in healthy donors. The CDR3 loop spans 18 amino acids. V was pared by 4 bases and J by 0 bases, with 9 bases of the junction left unmatched. The germline V gene has CDR1 MNHEY and CDR2 SMNVEV (reference sequence). Findings and limits, study-wide: The authors listed around 150 TCR beta chains as cytomegalovirus-associated. Three CMV-associated chains proved CMV antigen-specific in vitro. The dataset shows that most TCR sequences were rare, while some public TCRs occurred in many donors. Per published reports, the classifier diagnosed cytomegalovirus status with high specificity and sensitivity.

Sequencing was performed with immunoSEQ multiplex PCR; in TCRdb, only in-frame clones are kept and a portion is missing. The data hold about 130,000 clones, with approximately 84% observed a single time. The chain uses TRBV27 and TRBJ2-4; 10 bases map to TRBD2. Sequencing was carried out using PBMCs. The TCR was taken from a man aged 25-45 years in good health and CMV-seropositive. This chain's CDR3 is CASSSRLAGVLAKNIQYF. Here the CDR3 DNA reads TGTGCCAGCAGTTCTCGGCTAGCGGGGGTCTTAGCCAAAAACATTCAGTACTTC.